This T cell receptor beta chain was recorded in a study of long-term antiretroviral therapy in people with HIV. Before DNA extraction, roughly 0.95-10 million cryopreserved PBMC were held in the samples. Germline V gene sequence: CDR1 SGHNT, CDR2 YENEEA. This CDR3 region has 13 residues. V was shortened by 1 base and J by 7 bases, with 8 bases between the two germline ends. Study-wide results and limits: On ART adherence, viral resistance or therapy changes, no data were available.

In regard to this clone: The target antigen is unknown. Other DNA sequences in the sample encode the same CDR3.

Run at survey level, the immunoSEQ assay was version v3.0. Profiling relied on immunoSEQ multiplex PCR, and the TCRdb table lists in-frame clones only, not all of them. The sample consists of 15,000 to 20,000 clones, 60% to 80% of them appearing once. The starting material was unsorted PBMCs, obtained 2.3 years after starting antiretroviral therapy. The TCR comes from a woman in her forties with HIV. The chain combines TRBV11-3 with TRBJ2-1; D may be TRBD2 (6 bases). The CDR3 loop is CASSLGGENEQFF. The CDR3 bases are TGTGCCAGCAGCTTAGGGGGGGAGAATGAGCAGTTCTTC.